The entry below describes one TCR beta chain. Its matching antigen is unknown. CDR1 and CDR2 (germline): MNHEY, SMNVEV (reference sequence). The CDR3 has 15 amino acids. With 5 bases clipped from V and 3 bases from J, the junction kept 7 bases outside the gene matches. This entry comes from a study of cytomegalovirus exposure and HLA in healthy donors. The PCR made use of 60 Vbeta and 13 Jbeta primers. The table came from immunoSEQ multiplex PCR; TCRdb's copy has only in-frame clones and leaves some out. The sample includes roughly 76,000 clones. Study results and limitations: In a later analysis, at a false discovery rate of 0.05, approximately 18,000 TCR beta sequences were associated with HLA alleles.

The chain is built from TRBV27 and TRBJ1-2, with 9 nucleotides matching TRBD1. The receptor was derived from a female donor in good health and CMV-seropositive. The sequenced sample consisted of PBMCs. This CDR3 is CASSAWTGADYGYTF. The DNA for the CDR3 is TGTGCCAGCAGTGCATGGACAGGGGCGGACTATGGCTACACCTTC.